The clone carrying this T cell receptor (beta chain) was observed once. As yet, its antigen is unknown. These data come from a study of cytomegalovirus exposure and HLA in healthy donors. Findings of the study overall: Many donors shared some public TCRs, even though most TCR sequences were rare. A missense DCLRE1C variant was associated with V- and J-gene trimming of TCR beta chains in a later analysis, and an independent cohort replicated the association.

PCR used 60 Vbeta primers and 13 Jbeta primers. Assay: immunoSEQ multiplex PCR; the TCRdb copy retains only in-frame clones and omits some. The data show approximately 170,000 clones, more than 80% seen once. Donors showed nominal health when sampled, although they likely had unrecorded immune exposures. The CDR3 is made up of 14 amino acids. V lost 8 bases, J lost 5 bases, and 7 bases stayed unmatched. Germline loops: CDR1 SNHLY, CDR2 FYNNEI. The specimen sequenced was PBMCs. The chain joins TRBV2 to TRBJ2-2, with 8 bases aligning to TRBD1. The clonotype originates from a woman in her late teens or twenties in good health and CMV-seronegative. The CDR3 nucleotides are TGTGCCAGCTTGGGACAGGCGGCGACCGGGGAGCTGTTTTTT. The encoded protein is CASLGQAATGELFF. Using reference TRBV2 and TRBJ2-2 for the parts outside the CDR3, the full variable domain is EPEVTQTPSHQVTQMGQEVILRCVPISNHLYFYWYRQILGQKVEFLVSFYNNEISEKSEIFDDQFSVERPDGSNFTLKIRSTKLEDSAMYFCASLGQAATGELFFGEGSRLTVL.